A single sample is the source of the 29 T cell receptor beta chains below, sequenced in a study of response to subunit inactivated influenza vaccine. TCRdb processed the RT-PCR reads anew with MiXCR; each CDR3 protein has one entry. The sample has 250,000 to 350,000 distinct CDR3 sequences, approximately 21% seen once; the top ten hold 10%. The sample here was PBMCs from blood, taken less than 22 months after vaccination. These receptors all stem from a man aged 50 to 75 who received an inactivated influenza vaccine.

The CDR3 loop is CSGAESSYNEQFF. The CDR3 coding sequence is TGCAGCGGAGCGGAGAGCTCCTACAATGAGCAGTTCTTC. J is TRBJ2-1 and V is TRBV20-1; TRBD2 is a possible D gene (5 bases). Germline V gene lookup returns CDR1 DFQATT and CDR2 SNEGSKA (reference sequence). The CDR3 is made up of 13 amino acids.

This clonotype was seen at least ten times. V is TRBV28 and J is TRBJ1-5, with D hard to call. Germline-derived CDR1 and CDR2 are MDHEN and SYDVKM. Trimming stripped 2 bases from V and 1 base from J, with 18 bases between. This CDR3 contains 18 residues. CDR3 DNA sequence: TGTGCCAGCAGTTTAGGGTCAGCCTGGGGTATGAGCAATCAGCCCCAGCATTTT. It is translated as CASSLGSAWGMSNQPQHF.

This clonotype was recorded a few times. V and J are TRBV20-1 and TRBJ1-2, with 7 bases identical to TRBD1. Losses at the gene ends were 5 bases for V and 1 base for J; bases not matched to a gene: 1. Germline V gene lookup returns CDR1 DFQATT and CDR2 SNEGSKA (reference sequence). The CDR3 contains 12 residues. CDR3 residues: CSAGTVNYGYTF. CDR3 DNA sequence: TGCAGTGCTGGGACAGTTAACTATGGCTACACCTTC.

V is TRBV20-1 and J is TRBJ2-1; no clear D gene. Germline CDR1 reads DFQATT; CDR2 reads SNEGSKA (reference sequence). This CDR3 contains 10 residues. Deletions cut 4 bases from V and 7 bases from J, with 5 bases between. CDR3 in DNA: TGCAGTGCTACCCTAAATGAGCAGTTCTTC. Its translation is CSATLNEQFF.

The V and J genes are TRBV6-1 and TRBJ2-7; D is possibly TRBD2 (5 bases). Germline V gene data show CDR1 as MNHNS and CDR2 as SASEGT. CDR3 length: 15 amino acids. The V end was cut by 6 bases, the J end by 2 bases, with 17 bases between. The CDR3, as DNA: TGTGCCAGCAGCCCCGATGGAGCGGTTCCCTACGAGCAGTACTTC. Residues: CASSPDGAVPYEQYF.

CDR3 residues: CASSQQVGNTEAFF. For the CDR3, the DNA is TGTGCCAGCAGCCAACAAGTCGGGAACACTGAAGCTTTCTTT. The chain joins TRBV3-1 to TRBJ1-1; D ambiguous. V shed 2 bases and J shed 1 base, with 8 bases lying between them. CDR3 length: 14 residues. CDR1 is LGHDT and CDR2 is YNNKEL in the germline V gene (reference sequence).

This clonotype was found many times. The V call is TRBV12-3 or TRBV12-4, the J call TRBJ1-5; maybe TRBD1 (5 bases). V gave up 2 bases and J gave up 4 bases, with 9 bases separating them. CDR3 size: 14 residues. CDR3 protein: CASSLQGWNQPQHF. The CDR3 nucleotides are TGTGCCAGCAGTTTACAGGGATGGAATCAGCCCCAGCATTTT.

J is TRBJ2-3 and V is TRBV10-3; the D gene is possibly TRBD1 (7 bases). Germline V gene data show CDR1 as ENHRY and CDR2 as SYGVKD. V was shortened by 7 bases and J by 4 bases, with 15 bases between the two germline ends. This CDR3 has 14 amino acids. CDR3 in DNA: TGTGCCATCAAGGAGGGGGCGCAAGCAGATACGCAGTATTTT. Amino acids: CAIKEGAQADTQYF.

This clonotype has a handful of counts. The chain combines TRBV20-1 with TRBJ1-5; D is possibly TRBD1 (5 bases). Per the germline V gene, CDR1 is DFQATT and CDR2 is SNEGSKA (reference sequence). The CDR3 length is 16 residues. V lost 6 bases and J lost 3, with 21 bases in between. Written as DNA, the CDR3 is TGCAGTGCCAGGGAGTCTGGGGCAGGTTTCAATCAGCCCCAGCATTTT. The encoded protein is CSARESGAGFNQPQHF.

The CDR3 sequence is CASSQMGTQGNSPLHF. The DNA of the CDR3 is TGTGCCAGCAGCCAAATGGGGACACAGGGAAATTCACCCCTCCACTTT. The V and J genes are TRBV4-2 and TRBJ1-6; possible D gene TRBD1, 6 bases. The CDR3 is 16 amino acids. Looked up from germline, CDR1 is LGHNA and CDR2 is YNFKEQ. The V end lost 2 bases, the J end lost 7 bases, and 15 bases lay between the germline ends.

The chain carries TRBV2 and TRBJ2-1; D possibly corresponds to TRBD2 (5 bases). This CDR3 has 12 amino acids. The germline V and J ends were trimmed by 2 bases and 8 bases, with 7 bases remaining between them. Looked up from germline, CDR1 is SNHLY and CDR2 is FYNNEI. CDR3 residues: CASSERRDEQFF. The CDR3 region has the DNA TGTGCCAGCAGTGAAAGGCGGGATGAGCAGTTCTTC.

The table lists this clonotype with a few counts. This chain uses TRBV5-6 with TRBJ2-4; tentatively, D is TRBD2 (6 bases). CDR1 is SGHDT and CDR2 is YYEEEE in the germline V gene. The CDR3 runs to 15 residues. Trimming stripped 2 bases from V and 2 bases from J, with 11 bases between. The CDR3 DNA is TGTGCCAGCAGCTTACCGGGACTTCCCAAAAACATTCAGTACTTC. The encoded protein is CASSLPGLPKNIQYF.

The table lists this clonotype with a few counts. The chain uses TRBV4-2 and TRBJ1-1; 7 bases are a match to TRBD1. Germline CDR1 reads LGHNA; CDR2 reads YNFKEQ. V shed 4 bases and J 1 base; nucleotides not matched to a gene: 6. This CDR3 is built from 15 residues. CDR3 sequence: CASSRTGTENTEAFF. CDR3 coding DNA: TGTGCCAGCAGCCGTACCGGGACAGAGAACACTGAAGCTTTCTTT.

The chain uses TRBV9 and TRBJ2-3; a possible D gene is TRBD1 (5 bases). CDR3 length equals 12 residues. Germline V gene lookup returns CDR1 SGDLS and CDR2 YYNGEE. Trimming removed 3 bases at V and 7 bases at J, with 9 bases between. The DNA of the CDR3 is TGTGCCAGCAGCGACTCAGGGAATACGCAGTATTTT. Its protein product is CASSDSGNTQYF.

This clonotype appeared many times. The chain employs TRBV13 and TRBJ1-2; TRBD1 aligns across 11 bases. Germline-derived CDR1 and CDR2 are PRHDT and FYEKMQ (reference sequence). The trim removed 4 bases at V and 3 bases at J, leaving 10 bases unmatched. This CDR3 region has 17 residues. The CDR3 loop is CASSSFPGQGGDYGYTF. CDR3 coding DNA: TGTGCCAGCAGCTCTTTTCCGGGACAGGGGGGTGACTATGGCTACACCTTC.

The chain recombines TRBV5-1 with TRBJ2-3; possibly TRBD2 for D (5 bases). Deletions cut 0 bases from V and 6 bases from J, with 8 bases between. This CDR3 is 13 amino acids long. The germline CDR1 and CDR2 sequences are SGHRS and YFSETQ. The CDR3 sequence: CASSLGGLDTQYF. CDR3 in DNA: TGCGCCAGCAGCTTGGGTGGACTGGATACGCAGTATTTT.

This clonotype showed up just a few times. CDR3 nucleotide sequence: TGCGCCAGCAGTCCCCTCATAGGCCGGACAGTAAATTCACCCCTCCACTTT. Translated: CASSPLIGRTVNSPLHF. This chain connects TRBV4-1 to TRBJ1-6; D might be TRBD1 (6 bases). CDR3 length: 17 residues. Germline loops: CDR1 MGHRA, CDR2 YSYEKL. The V end lost 6 bases, the J end lost 7 bases, and 22 bases lay between the germline ends.

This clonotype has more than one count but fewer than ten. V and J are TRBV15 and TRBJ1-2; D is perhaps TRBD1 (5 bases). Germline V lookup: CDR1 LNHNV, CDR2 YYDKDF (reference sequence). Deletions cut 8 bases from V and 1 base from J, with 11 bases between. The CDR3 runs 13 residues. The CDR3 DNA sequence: TGTGCCACCGCCTTCCAGGGTAACTATGGCTACACCTTC. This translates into CATAFQGNYGYTF.

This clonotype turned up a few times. This chain's CDR3 is CASSLTGSYNEQFF. CDR3 DNA: TGCGCCAGCAGCTTGACTGGCTCCTACAATGAGCAGTTCTTC. This rearrangement joins TRBV5-1 to TRBJ2-1; D is ambiguous. CDR3 length equals 14 residues. The V and J ends lost 1 base and 0 bases respectively, with 5 bases between them. The V gene's germline CDR1 is SGHRS and CDR2 YFSETQ. The complete variable domain, with remaining parts taken from reference TRBV5-1 and TRBJ2-1, reads KAGVTQTPRYLIKTRGQQVTLSCSPISGHRSVSWYQQTPGQGLQFLFEYFSETQRNKGNFPGRFSGRQFSNSRSEMNVSTLELGDSALYLCASSLTGSYNEQFFGPGTRLTVL.

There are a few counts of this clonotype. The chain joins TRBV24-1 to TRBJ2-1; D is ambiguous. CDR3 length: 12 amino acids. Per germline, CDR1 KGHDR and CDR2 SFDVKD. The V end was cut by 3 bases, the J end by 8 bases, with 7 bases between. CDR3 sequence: CATSDLLYEQFF. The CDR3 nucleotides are TGTGCCACCAGTGATCTACTTTATGAGCAGTTCTTC.

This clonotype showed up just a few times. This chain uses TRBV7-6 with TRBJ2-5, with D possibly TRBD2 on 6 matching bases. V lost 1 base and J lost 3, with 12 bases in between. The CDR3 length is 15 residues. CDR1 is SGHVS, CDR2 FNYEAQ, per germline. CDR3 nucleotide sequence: TGTGCCAGCAGCTTAGGTAGCGGAACAAAAGAGACCCAGTACTTC. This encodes CASSLGSGTKETQYF.

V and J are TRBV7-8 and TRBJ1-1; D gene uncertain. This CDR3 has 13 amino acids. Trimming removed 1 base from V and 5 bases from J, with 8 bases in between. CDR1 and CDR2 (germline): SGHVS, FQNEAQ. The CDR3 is CASSLVGPTEAFF. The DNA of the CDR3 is TGTGCCAGCAGCTTAGTGGGTCCGACTGAAGCTTTCTTT.

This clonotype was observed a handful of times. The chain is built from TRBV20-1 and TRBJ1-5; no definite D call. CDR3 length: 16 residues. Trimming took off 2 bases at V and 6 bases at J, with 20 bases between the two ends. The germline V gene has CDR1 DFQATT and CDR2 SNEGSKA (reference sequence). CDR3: CSARIQAEKSSQPQHF. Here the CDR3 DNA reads TGCAGTGCTAGAATTCAGGCAGAAAAATCTAGTCAGCCCCAGCATTTT.

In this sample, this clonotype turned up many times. CDR3: CASSLETGGTTYEQYF. CDR3 in DNA: TGTGCCAGCAGTTTGGAAACAGGGGGAACTACCTACGAGCAGTACTTC. The rearrangement uses TRBV28 and TRBJ2-7; TRBD1 matches 8 bases. CDR3 length: 16 amino acids. Trimming cost V 3 bases and J 2 bases; bases outside gene matches: 9. The germline gives CDR1 MDHEN, CDR2 SYDVKM.

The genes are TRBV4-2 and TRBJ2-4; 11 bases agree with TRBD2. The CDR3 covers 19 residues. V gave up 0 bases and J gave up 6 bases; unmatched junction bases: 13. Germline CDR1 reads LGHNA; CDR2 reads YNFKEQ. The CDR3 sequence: CASSQDPISGRGPGNIQYF. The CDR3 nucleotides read TGTGCCAGCAGCCAAGACCCCATTAGCGGGAGGGGCCCGGGAAACATTCAGTACTTC.

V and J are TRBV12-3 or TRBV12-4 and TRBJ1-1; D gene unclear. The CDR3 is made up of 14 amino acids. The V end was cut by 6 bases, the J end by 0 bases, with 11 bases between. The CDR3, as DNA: TGTGCCAGCAGCTTCCAGGAGATGAACACTGAAGCTTTCTTT. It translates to CASSFQEMNTEAFF.

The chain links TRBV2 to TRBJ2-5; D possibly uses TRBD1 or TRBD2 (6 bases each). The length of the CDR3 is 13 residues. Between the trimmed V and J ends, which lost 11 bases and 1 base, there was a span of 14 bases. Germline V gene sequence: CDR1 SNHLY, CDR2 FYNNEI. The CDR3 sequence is CAGRRGIQETQYF. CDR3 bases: TGTGCCGGGCGGAGGGGGATCCAAGAGACCCAGTACTTC.

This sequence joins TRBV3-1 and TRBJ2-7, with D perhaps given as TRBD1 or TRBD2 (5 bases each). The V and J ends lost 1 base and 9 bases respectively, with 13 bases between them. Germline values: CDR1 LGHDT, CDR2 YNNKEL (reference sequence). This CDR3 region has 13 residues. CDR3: CASSQVVGVGQYF. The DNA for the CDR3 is TGTGCCAGCAGCCAAGTCGTGGGGGTTGGGCAGTACTTC.

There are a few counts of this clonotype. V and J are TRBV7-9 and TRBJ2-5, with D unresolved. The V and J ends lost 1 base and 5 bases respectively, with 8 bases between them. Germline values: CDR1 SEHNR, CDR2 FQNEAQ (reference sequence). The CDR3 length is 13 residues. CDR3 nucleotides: TGTGCCAGCAGCTTAGACAGCCGGGAGACCCAGTACTTC. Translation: CASSLDSRETQYF.